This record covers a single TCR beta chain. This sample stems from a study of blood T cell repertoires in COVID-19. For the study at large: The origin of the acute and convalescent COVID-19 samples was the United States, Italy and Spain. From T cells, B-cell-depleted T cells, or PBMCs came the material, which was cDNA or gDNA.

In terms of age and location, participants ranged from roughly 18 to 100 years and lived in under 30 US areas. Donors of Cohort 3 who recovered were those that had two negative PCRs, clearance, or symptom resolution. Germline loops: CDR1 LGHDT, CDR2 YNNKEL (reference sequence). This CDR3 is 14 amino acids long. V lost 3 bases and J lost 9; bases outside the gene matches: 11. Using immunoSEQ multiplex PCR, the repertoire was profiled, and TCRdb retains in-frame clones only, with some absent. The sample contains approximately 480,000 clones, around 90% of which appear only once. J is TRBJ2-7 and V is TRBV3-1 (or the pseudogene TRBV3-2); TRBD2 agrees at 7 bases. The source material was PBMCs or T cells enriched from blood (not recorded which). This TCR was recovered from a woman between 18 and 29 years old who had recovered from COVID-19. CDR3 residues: CASSHPGTTQAQYF. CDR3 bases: TGTGCCAGCAGCCACCCAGGGACTACCCAGGCGCAGTACTTC.